This TCR beta chain was recovered during a study of regulatory T cells in long-lasting Graves disease. This clonotype has only a few counts. One junction end disagrees with the germline gene, perhaps due to a read error. Time point reported: newly diagnosed GD, antithyroid drugs for less than 3 months. PBMC-derived RNA was used for the TCR library. Germline lookup yields CDR1 LGHNA and CDR2 YSLEER. The CDR3 is made up of 14 amino acids. Construction of the TCR beta libraries employed iRepertoire HTBI primers in conjunction with Arm-PCR of CDR3 regions. TCRdb processed the multiplex PCR reads anew with MiXCR; each CDR3 protein has one entry. The sample holds some 250,000 distinct CDR3 sequences, 20% seen once.

This chain connects TRBV4-3 to TRBJ1-1; D uncertain. The sequenced sample was peripheral blood mononuclear cells (PBMCs), obtained at new diagnosis, from a patient treated with antithyroid drugs. This TCR derives from a female donor with Graves disease. CDR3 in DNA: TGCGCCGGCAGTCGCGTGGGTATGAACACTGAAGCTTTCTTT. Translated: CAGSRVGMNTEAFF.